Detailed here is one TCR beta chain. Using immunoSEQ multiplex PCR, the repertoire was profiled, and TCRdb retains in-frame clones only, with some absent. The table records some 140,000 clones, 75% to 90% of them present only once. This sample is drawn from a study of control samples from healthy donors and cancer patients. Sample: blood. The source is a woman younger than 45 in good health.

In DNA form, the CDR3 reads TGTGCCAGCAGTGTGGGGACAGGGAATGGCTACACCTTC. Translated: CASSVGTGNGYTF. The V call is TRBV2, the J call TRBJ1-2, with 9 positions matching TRBD1. The CDR3 has 13 amino acids. J gave up 6 bases and V 4 bases, and 3 bases lay outside the gene matches. The V gene's germline CDR1 is SNHLY and CDR2 FYNNEI.